This TCR beta chain derives from a study of radiation and T cells in renal cell carcinoma. Study-wide background: Nephrectomy followed 15 Gy stereotactic body radiation by 4 weeks. Points from the study as a whole: No pretreatment tumor biopsies were available for baseline clonotypes. Top tumor clonotypes rose in blood 2 weeks post-radiation, then contracted.

As regards this clone: Its antigen remains unknown.

The time point is: blood 2 weeks post-SBRT. Indicated treatment: 15 Gy SBRT to primary tumor, nephrectomy 4 weeks later. The tumor was a clear cell renal cell carcinoma. Using immunoSEQ multiplex PCR, the repertoire was profiled, and TCRdb retains in-frame clones only, with some absent. Among some 80,000 clones listed, approximately 83% were seen once. Trimming took 3 bases from V and 5 from J, leaving 11 bases between them. CDR3 length: 14 residues. The germline gives CDR1 SGHNT, CDR2 YYREEE (reference sequence). The chain couples TRBV5-4 to TRBJ1-4; D possibly corresponds to TRBD1 (5 bases). The TCR comes from a woman aged 45 to 65 with renal cell carcinoma. The sample consisted of blood, taken from a patient whose treatment included radiotherapy and nephrectomy. The CDR3 bases are TGTGCCAGCAGCTCGGGGTCAGGGAATGAAAAACTGTTTTTT. Amino acids: CASSSGSGNEKLFF.